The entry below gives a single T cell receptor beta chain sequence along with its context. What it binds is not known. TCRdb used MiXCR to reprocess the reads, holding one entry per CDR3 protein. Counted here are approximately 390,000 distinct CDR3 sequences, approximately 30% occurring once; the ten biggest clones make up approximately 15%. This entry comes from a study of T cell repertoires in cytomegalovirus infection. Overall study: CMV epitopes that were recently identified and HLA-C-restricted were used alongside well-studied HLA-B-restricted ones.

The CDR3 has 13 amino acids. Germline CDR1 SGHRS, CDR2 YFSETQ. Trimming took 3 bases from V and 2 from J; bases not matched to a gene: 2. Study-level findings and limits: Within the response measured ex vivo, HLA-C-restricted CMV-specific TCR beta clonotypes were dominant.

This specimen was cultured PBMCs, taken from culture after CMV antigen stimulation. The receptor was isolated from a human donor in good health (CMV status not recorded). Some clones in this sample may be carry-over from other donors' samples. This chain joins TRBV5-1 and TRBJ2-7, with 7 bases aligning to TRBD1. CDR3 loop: CASSWGTAYEQYF. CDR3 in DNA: TGCGCCAGCAGCTGGGGGACAGCCTACGAGCAGTACTTC.